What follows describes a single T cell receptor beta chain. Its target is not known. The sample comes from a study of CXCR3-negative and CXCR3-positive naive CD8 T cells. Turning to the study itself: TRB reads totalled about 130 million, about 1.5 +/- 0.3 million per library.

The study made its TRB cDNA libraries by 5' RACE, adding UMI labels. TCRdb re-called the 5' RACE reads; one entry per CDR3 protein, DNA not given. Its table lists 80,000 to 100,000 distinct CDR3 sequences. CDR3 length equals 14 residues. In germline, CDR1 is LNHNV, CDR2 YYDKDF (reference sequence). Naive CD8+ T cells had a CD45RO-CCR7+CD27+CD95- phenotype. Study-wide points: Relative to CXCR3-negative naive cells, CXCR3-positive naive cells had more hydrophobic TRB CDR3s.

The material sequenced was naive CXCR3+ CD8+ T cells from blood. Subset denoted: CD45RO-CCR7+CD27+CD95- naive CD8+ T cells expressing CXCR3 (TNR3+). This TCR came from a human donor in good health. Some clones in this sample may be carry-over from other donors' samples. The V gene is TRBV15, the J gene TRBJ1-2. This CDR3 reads CATSRDLQLYGYTF.